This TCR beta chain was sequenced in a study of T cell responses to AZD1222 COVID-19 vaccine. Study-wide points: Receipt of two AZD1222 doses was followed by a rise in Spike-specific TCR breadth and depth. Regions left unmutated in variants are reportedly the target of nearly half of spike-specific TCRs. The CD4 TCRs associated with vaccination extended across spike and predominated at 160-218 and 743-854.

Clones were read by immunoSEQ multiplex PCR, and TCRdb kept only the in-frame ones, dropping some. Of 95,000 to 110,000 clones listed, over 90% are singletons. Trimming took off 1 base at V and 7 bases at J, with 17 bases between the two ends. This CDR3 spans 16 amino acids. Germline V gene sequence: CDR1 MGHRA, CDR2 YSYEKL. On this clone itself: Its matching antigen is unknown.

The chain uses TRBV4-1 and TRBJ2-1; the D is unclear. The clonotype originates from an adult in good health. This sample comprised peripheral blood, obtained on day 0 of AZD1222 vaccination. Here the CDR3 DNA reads TGCGCCAGCAGCCAAGGAGGAGCGCATCTAATGAATGAGCAGTTCTTC. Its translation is CASSQGGAHLMNEQFF.